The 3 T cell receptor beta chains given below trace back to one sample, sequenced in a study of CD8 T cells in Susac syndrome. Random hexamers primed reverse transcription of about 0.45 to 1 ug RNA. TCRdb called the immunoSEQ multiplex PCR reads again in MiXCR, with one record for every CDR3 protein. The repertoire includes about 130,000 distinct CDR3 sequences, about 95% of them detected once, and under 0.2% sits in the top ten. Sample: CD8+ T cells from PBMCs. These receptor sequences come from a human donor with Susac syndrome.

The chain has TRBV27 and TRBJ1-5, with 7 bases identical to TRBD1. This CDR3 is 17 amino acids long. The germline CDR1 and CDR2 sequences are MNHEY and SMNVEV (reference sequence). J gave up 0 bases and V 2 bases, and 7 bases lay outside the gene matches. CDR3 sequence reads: CASSLSGTENSNQPQHF. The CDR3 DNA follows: TGTGCCAGCAGTTTAAGCGGGACAGAGAATAGCAATCAGCCCCAGCATTTT.

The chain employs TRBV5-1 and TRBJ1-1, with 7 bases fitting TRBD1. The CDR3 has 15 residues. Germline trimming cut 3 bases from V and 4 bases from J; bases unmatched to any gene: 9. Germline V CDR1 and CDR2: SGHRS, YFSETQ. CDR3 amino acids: CASSSRQGLSTEAFF. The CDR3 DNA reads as TGCGCCAGCAGCTCCCGACAGGGATTGAGCACTGAAGCTTTCTTT.

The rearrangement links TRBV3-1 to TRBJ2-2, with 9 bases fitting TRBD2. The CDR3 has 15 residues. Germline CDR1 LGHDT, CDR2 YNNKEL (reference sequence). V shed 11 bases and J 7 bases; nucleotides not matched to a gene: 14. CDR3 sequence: CAVSRAGGYGGELFF. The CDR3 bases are TGTGCCGTCTCCAGGGCGGGAGGGTACGGCGGGGAGCTGTTTTTT.